A selection of T cell receptor beta chains follows, all from one sample in a study of T cell responses to AZD1222 COVID-19 vaccine. Method: immunoSEQ multiplex PCR; TCRdb's copy keeps in-frame clones and lacks some. The sample comprises 180,000 or so clones, 92% of which are singletons, and 1.3% rests with the top ten. The source material was peripheral blood, sampled 28 days after the second AZD1222 dose. The receptor set was obtained from an adult who received the AZD1222 COVID-19 vaccine. Both conserved end residues are trimmed from each CDR3.

J: TRBJ1-1
V: TRBV10-3
CDR3: AISVSTYTEAF

J: TRBJ2-7
V: TRBV27
CDR3: ASSNSQGYEQY

J: TRBJ1-1
V: TRBV6-5
CDR3: ASRLGGRGTEAF

J: TRBJ2-3
V: TRBV5-4
CDR3: ASSGGLAEFTDTQY

J: TRBJ1-1
V: TRBV10-3
CDR3: AISGQEATEAF

J: TRBJ1-1
V: TRBV5-6
CDR3: ASSSWGLRNTEAF

J: TRBJ1-6
V: TRBV5-1
CDR3: ASSPDRGDLGSPLH

J: TRBJ2-2
V: TRBV5-4
CDR3: AISGTGGIAANTGELF

J: TRBJ2-7
V: TRBV5-1
CDR3: ASSLSRGAGDEQY

J: TRBJ2-3
V: TRBV29-1
CDR3: SVSFGDTQY

J: TRBJ2-7
V: TRBV4-2
CDR3: ASSQEREGSYEQY

J: TRBJ2-7
V: TRBV6-5
CDR3: ASAQGAGKQY

J: TRBJ1-5
V: TRBV4-3
CDR3: ASSQVYDSNQPQH

J: TRBJ2-3
V: TRBV7-2
CDR3: ASSPRPTDTQY

J: TRBJ1-5
V: TRBV7-5
CDR3: ARTPIMGLNQPQH

J: TRBJ2-1
V: TRBV28
CDR3: ASSLGAGLNEQF

J: TRBJ1-2
V: TRBV12-3/TRBV12-4
CDR3: ASLYAPNHGYT

J: TRBJ1-1
V: TRBV27
CDR3: ASSTGVGIRTEAF

J: TRBJ2-3
V: TRBV7-2
CDR3: ASSPQRGGRTDTQY

J: TRBJ1-1
V: TRBV7-9
CDR3: ASSRGQGGNAF

J: TRBJ1-5
V: TRBV6-5
CDR3: ASSYSSNQPQH

J: TRBJ1-1
V: TRBV18
CDR3: ASSPPGPMKAF

J: TRBJ1-1
V: TRBV30
CDR3: AGERGTDYTEAF

J: TRBJ1-2
V: TRBV30
CDR3: AWTVGSTENYGYT

J: TRBJ1-1
V: TRBV12-3/TRBV12-4
CDR3: ASSFVGEAF

J: TRBJ1-2
V: TRBV27
CDR3: ASSPRTGPNYGYT

J: TRBJ2-1
V: TRBV28
CDR3: ASSLYLAGGREQF

J: TRBJ1-1
V: TRBV5-1
CDR3: ASRPGGEVNTEAF

J: TRBJ1-5
V: TRBV4-2
CDR3: ASSPALLGNQPQH